The rows below give T cell receptor beta chains drawn from one sample of a study of graft-versus-host responses after intestinal transplantation. Using immunoSEQ multiplex PCR, the repertoire was profiled, and TCRdb retains in-frame clones only, with some absent. The repertoire holds 15,000 or so clones, with approximately 80% as singletons. Material: ileum tissue, obtained 17 days after transplant. These receptors came from a human patient who received an intestinal transplant, so some T cells may come from the graft donor. The CDR3 runs from the conserved cysteine through the conserved F or W. The D gene is left open where the match is weak. Clone size, where shown, is once, few, many, or a class for clones that have expanded.

j_call d_call clone_size cdr3_length v_call cdr3_nt cdr3_aa
TRBJ1-4 TRBD1 NA 16 TRBV2 TGTGCCAGCAGGTACCGACAGGGGGCAACTAATGAAAAACTGTTTTTT CASRYRQGATNEKLFF
TRBJ2-7 NA NA 14 TRBV18 TGTGCCAGCTCACCTACGGGTTTCCCCTACGAGCAGTACTTC CASSPTGFPYEQYF
TRBJ2-5 TRBD2 few 15 TRBV30 TGTGCCTGGAGTGAGGGAGCGGGAGGGCCGCAGACCCAGTACTTC CAWSEGAGGPQTQYF
TRBJ1-2 TRBD1 NA 15 TRBV19 TGTGCCAGTAGTATCTGGACAGGGGGCTCCTATGGCTACACCTTC CASSIWTGGSYGYTF
TRBJ1-1 NA NA 12 TRBV27 TGTGCCGCGGGCCGTTTGAACACTGAAGCTTTCTTT CAAGRLNTEAFF
TRBJ2-1 TRBD2 NA 17 TRBV4-2 TGTGCCAGCAGCCAAGCAACTAGCGGGGGATTGGGGAATGAGCAGTTCTTC CASSQATSGGLGNEQFF
TRBJ2-7 TRBD2 NA 15 TRBV7-9 TGTGCCAGCAGCCCCGGGACTAGCGTTGGCTACGAGCAGTACTTC CASSPGTSVGYEQYF
TRBJ1-5 NA NA 15 TRBV27 TGTGCCAGCAGTTTATACGGGGTAGCAGATCAGCCCCAGCATTTT CASSLYGVADQPQHF
TRBJ2-2 TRBD1 NA 15 TRBV7-3 TGTGCCAGCAGCGCGACAGGGGGTTTCACCGGGGAGCTGTTTTTT CASSATGGFTGELFF
TRBJ1-1 NA few 14 TRBV7-9 TGTGCCAGCAGCTTCGGGGGTCGGGGGACTGAAGCTTTCTTT CASSFGGRGTEAFF
TRBJ1-1 NA NA 13 TRBV30 TGTGCCTGGAGTCTCGGACAGAACACTGAAGCTTTCTTT CAWSLGQNTEAFF
TRBJ2-3 NA NA 16 TRBV14 TGTGCCAGCAGCCAAGACGGACTAACGGGCACAGATACGCAGTATTTT CASSQDGLTGTDTQYF
TRBJ2-1 TRBD2 few 15 TRBV5-8 TGTGCCAGCAGGCCACTAGCGGGAGGGCCCTATGAGCAGTTCTTC CASRPLAGGPYEQFF
TRBJ2-3 NA NA 13 TRBV6-5 TGTGCCAGCAGTTACCGCAGCACAGATACGCAGTATTTT CASSYRSTDTQYF
TRBJ2-7 NA NA 18 TRBV5-1 TGCGCTAGCAGATTGGGGGCGACGGTATCTAGCTCGGGCATTAAGCAGTACTTC CASRLGATVSSSGIKQYF
TRBJ2-7 NA NA 14 TRBV2 TGTGCCAGCAGGACGCCTATCCGGGGCTACGAGCAGTACTTC CASRTPIRGYEQYF
TRBJ2-3 TRBD1 NA 16 TRBV29-1 TGCAGAGTTGAAAACAGGGGCTTTGGTGCCAGAGATACGCAGTATTTT CRVENRGFGARDTQYF